The 26 T cell receptor beta chains below come from one sample, sequenced in a study of technical replicates of blood from several donors. Method: immunoSEQ multiplex PCR; TCRdb's copy keeps in-frame clones and lacks some. The repertoire holds 70,000 to 90,000 clones, with approximately 92% as singletons. The sample consisted of T cells isolated from PBMCs. The source of these receptors is a human donor in good health.

J is TRBJ2-3 and V is TRBV2; D might be TRBD2 (7 bases). The CDR3 extends over 12 amino acids. Germline lookup yields CDR1 SNHLY and CDR2 FYNNEI. V was cut by 5 bases and J by 10 bases, with 13 bases left in between. CDR3 loop: CASSSEGGSQYF. The CDR3 DNA is TGTGCCAGCAGTTCAGAGGGGGGGTCGCAGTATTTT. Full variable domain (remainder filled in from reference TRBV2 and TRBJ2-3): EPEVTQTPSHQVTQMGQEVILRCVPISNHLYFYWYRQILGQKVEFLVSFYNNEISEKSEIFDDQFSVERPDGSNFTLKIRSTKLEDSAMYFCASSSEGGSQYFGPGTRLTVL.

The chain combines TRBV10-2 with TRBJ2-1; 7 nucleotides align to TRBD2. Trimming cost V 6 bases and J 10 bases; bases outside gene matches: 18. Germline-derived CDR1 and CDR2 are WSHSY and SAAADI. The CDR3 totals 16 residues. The CDR3 coding sequence is TGCGCCAGCAGGCCCACTGGCGGGGGTCCCTTTGAGGAGCAGTTCTTC. Translated, it gives CASRPTGGGPFEEQFF.

V gene TRBV28 combines with J gene TRBJ2-7, with 8 bases that match TRBD1. The CDR3 has 14 residues. Germline CDR1 reads MDHEN; CDR2 reads SYDVKM. V shed 2 bases and J 5 bases; nucleotides not matched to a gene: 5. The CDR3 loop reads CASSLRDRWNEQYF. The CDR3 DNA reads as TGTGCCAGCAGTTTACGGGACAGGTGGAACGAGCAGTACTTC. The full variable domain, in which reference TRBV28 and TRBJ2-7 provide the parts outside the CDR3, is DVKVTQSSRYLVKRTGEKVFLECVQDMDHENMFWYRQDPGLGLRLIYFSYDVKMKEKGDIPEGYSVSREKKERFSLILESASTNQTSMYLCASSLRDRWNEQYFGPGTRLTVT.

The gene calls are TRBV30 and TRBJ2-3, with unresolved D. Germline V gene lookup returns CDR1 GTSNPN and CDR2 SVGIG (reference sequence). CDR3 length: 14 amino acids. Trimming took 1 base from V and 3 from J, leaving 11 bases between them. The CDR3 region is CAWSGEFLTDTQYF. The CDR3 region has the DNA TGTGCCTGGAGTGGAGAATTTTTGACAGATACGCAGTATTTT.

The table lists this clone with a count of one. This chain joins TRBV28 and TRBJ2-7; 10 nucleotides match TRBD2. V dropped 5 bases and J dropped 3; count of bases not matched to a gene: 10. Looked up from germline, CDR1 is MDHEN and CDR2 is SYDVKM. CDR3 length: 16 amino acids. The CDR3 protein is CASSPPRTSGYYEQYF. CDR3 sequence (DNA): TGTGCCAGCAGTCCCCCTAGGACTAGCGGTTACTACGAGCAGTACTTC.

This CDR3 reads CASRQRTGIGANVLTF. CDR3 bases: TGTGCCAGCAGACAACGGACAGGGATCGGGGCCAACGTCCTGACTTTC. The V and J genes are TRBV27 and TRBJ2-6; TRBD1 matches at 8 bases. The CDR3 covers 16 residues. Germline assignment: CDR1 MNHEY and CDR2 SMNVEV (reference sequence). The V segment lost 6 bases and the J segment 4 bases; nucleotides outside the gene matches: 8.

V is TRBV5-4 and J is TRBJ2-3; unclear D gene. CDR1 is SGHNT, CDR2 YYREEE, per germline (reference sequence). The CDR3 consists of 14 residues. Trimming shortened V by 4 bases and J by 0 bases, and 9 bases separated the two germline ends. The CDR3 loop reads CASSLAVSTDTQYF. Written as DNA, the CDR3 is TGTGCCAGCAGCCTTGCAGTTAGCACAGATACGCAGTATTTT.

This rearrangement joins TRBV7-9 to TRBJ1-1; D may be TRBD1 (5 bases). Germline CDR1 is SEHNR and CDR2 is FQNEAQ (reference sequence). The CDR3 covers 14 residues. Trimming shortened V by 1 base and J by 1 base, and 7 bases separated the two germline ends. The CDR3 spells CASSLEGQNTEAFF. The DNA of the CDR3 is TGTGCCAGCAGCTTAGAGGGGCAGAACACTGAAGCTTTCTTT.

The chain is built from TRBV6-5 and TRBJ1-1; TRBD1 aligns across 10 bases. The trim removed 7 bases at V and 11 bases at J, leaving 13 bases unmatched. Germline CDR1 and CDR2: MNHEY and SVGAGI. This CDR3 contains 14 residues. The CDR3: CASTRTRDRGVAFF. The CDR3 DNA sequence: TGTGCCAGCACTAGAACACGGGACAGGGGCGTCGCTTTCTTT.

The rearrangement links TRBV29-1 to TRBJ1-2, with D unresolved. This CDR3 contains 10 residues. The V gene's germline CDR1 is SQVTM and CDR2 ANQGSEA. The germline V and J ends were trimmed by 1 base and 8 bases, with 5 bases remaining between them. The CDR3 coding sequence is TGCAGCGTTGAAGCGACAGGCTACACCTTC. Translated, it gives CSVEATGYTF.

This chain joins TRBV6-1 and TRBJ2-1; TRBD2 aligns across 8 bases. The CDR3 covers 16 residues. V gave up 4 bases and J gave up 2 bases; unmatched junction bases: 7. Looked up from germline, CDR1 is MNHNS and CDR2 is SASEGT. The DNA for the CDR3 is TGTGCCAGCAGTGCTTCCGGGGGGGGAACCTACAATGAGCAGTTCTTC. Its protein product is CASSASGGGTYNEQFF.

J is TRBJ1-6 and V is TRBV13; 8 bases match TRBD1. The CDR3 has 14 residues. The V gene's germline CDR1 is PRHDT and CDR2 FYEKMQ (reference sequence). Trimming cost V 3 bases and J 6 bases; bases outside gene matches: 1. CDR3 bases: TGTGCCAGCAGCTTCGGGACAGGTAATTCACCCCTCCACTTT. Amino acid sequence: CASSFGTGNSPLHF.

The chain employs TRBV7-9 and TRBJ2-1; 13 nucleotides line up with TRBD2. Germline lookup yields CDR1 SEHNR and CDR2 FQNEAQ (reference sequence). The CDR3 is 13 residues long. V trimming: 8 bases; J trimming: 6 bases; junction bases outside the gene matches: 1. CDR3 nucleotides: TGTGCCAGCCGACTAGCGGGGGGCAATGAGCAGTTCTTC. This encodes CASRLAGGNEQFF.

V gene TRBV6-5 combines with J gene TRBJ1-6, with a tentative D call TRBD1 (6 bases). Germline V lookup: CDR1 MNHEY, CDR2 SVGAGI. The CDR3 consists of 13 residues. V was cut by 4 bases and J by 10 bases, with 11 bases left in between. CDR3 amino acids: CASSSTGTSPLHF. The CDR3 coding sequence is TGTGCCAGCAGTTCTACAGGGACCTCACCCCTCCACTTT.

This rearrangement joins TRBV4-1 to TRBJ1-6; TRBD1 might be the D (6 bases). The CDR3 loop spans 15 amino acids. Trimming removed 2 bases from V and 7 bases from J, with 12 bases in between. Germline V gives CDR1 MGHRA, CDR2 YSYEKL. The CDR3: CASSQSQGTNSPLHF. Written as DNA, the CDR3 is TGCGCCAGCAGCCAATCGCAGGGGACAAATTCACCCCTCCACTTT.

A few counts support this clone. This sequence joins TRBV7-9 and TRBJ1-4; tentatively, D is TRBD1 (5 bases). This CDR3 has 16 amino acids. Trimming left V 5 bases short and J 8 bases short, with 21 bases between. Germline CDR1 and CDR2: SEHNR and FQNEAQ (reference sequence). The DNA of the CDR3 is TGTGCCAGCAGCCCGATGACAGAGGACCGTGGCGAAAAACTGTTTTTT. Protein: CASSPMTEDRGEKLFF.

This CDR3 reads CASTPGQGYGYTF. The CDR3 nucleotides read TGTGCCAGCACCCCGGGACAGGGGTATGGCTACACCTTC. This chain connects TRBV28 to TRBJ1-2; 10 bases match TRBD1. V shed 7 bases and J 5 bases; nucleotides not matched to a gene: 4. CDR1 is MDHEN, CDR2 SYDVKM, per germline. The CDR3 loop spans 13 amino acids.

The rearrangement uses TRBV5-1 and TRBJ2-3, with TRBD2 matching 12 bases. CDR3 length: 16 amino acids. From germline, CDR1 is SGHRS and CDR2 YFSETQ. Losses at the gene ends were 3 bases for V and 6 bases for J; bases not matched to a gene: 8. CDR3 nucleotides: TGCGCCAGCAGCTCCGGACTAGCGGGGTCGATGGATACGCAGTATTTT. It encodes CASSSGLAGSMDTQYF.

J is TRBJ2-7 and V is TRBV7-8; maybe TRBD2 (5 bases). The CDR3 length is 12 residues. V was pared by 7 bases and J by 7 bases, with 14 bases between. The germline gives CDR1 SGHVS, CDR2 FQNEAQ. The CDR3 loop reads CASNNGVREQYF. The DNA of the CDR3 is TGTGCCAGCAACAACGGGGTTAGGGAGCAGTACTTC.

The chain recombines TRBV28 with TRBJ2-7; 8 bases line up with TRBD1. This CDR3 contains 14 residues. Trimming removed 4 bases from V and 2 bases from J; junction bases left unmatched: 4. CDR1 is MDHEN and CDR2 is SYDVKM in the germline V gene. The CDR3 nucleotides are TGTGCCAGCAGTTCGGGACAGGAGACCTACGAGCAGTACTTC. Amino acid sequence: CASSSGQETYEQYF.

The V and J genes are TRBV28 and TRBJ1-1; the D is unclear. This CDR3 region has 13 residues. Per germline, CDR1 MDHEN and CDR2 SYDVKM. The V end lost 4 bases, the J end lost 2 bases, and 8 bases lay between the germline ends. CDR3 bases: TGTGCCAGCAGTTCCCACAGCAACACTGAAGCTTTCTTT. Amino acid sequence: CASSSHSNTEAFF.

The gene calls are TRBV12-5 and TRBJ2-1, with 7 bases matching TRBD2. Germline-derived CDR1 and CDR2 are LGHNT and FRNRAP. The CDR3 has 14 residues. V lost 5 bases, J lost 7 bases, and 8 bases stayed unmatched. CDR3 sequence: CASGSGMLLNEQFF. CDR3 nucleotide sequence: TGTGCTAGTGGTAGCGGGATGCTGCTGAATGAGCAGTTCTTC.

This chain connects TRBV5-1 to TRBJ2-6, with 9 nucleotides matching TRBD1. CDR3 size: 17 residues. V gave up 2 bases and J gave up 5 bases; unmatched junction bases: 8. CDR1 is SGHRS, CDR2 YFSETQ, per germline. Here the CDR3 reads CASSFRDRVIRANVLTF. CDR3 nucleotide sequence: TGCGCCAGCAGCTTTCGGGACAGGGTGATAAGGGCCAACGTCCTGACTTTC. Complete variable domain (other parts from reference TRBV5-1 and TRBJ2-6): KAGVTQTPRYLIKTRGQQVTLSCSPISGHRSVSWYQQTPGQGLQFLFEYFSETQRNKGNFPGRFSGRQFSNSRSEMNVSTLELGDSALYLCASSFRDRVIRANVLTFGAGSRLTVL.

V gene TRBV11-2 combines with J gene TRBJ2-7; D possibly corresponds to TRBD2 (6 bases). Germline-derived CDR1 and CDR2 are SGHAT and FQNNGV. The CDR3 has 15 residues. Trimming cost V 1 base and J 3 bases, with 13 bases left between them. The CDR3 DNA reads as TGTGCCAGCAGCTTAGGTGGGCGGGGTGGCTACGAGCAGTACTTC. Translating gives CASSLGGRGGYEQYF.

This clone is a singleton in its sample. V usage is TRBV27 and J usage is TRBJ2-7, with TRBD1 matching 7 bases. From germline, CDR1 is MNHEY and CDR2 SMNVEV (reference sequence). The CDR3 runs 16 residues. The junction had 11 bases not matched to a gene; V was cut back by 2 bases and J by 4 bases. CDR3 DNA sequence: TGTGCCAGCAGTTTAGTCTCCGGGACAGCTACGTACGAGCAGTACTTC. This gives the protein CASSLVSGTATYEQYF.

This chain joins TRBV7-2 and TRBJ1-4; D ambiguous. The CDR3 is made up of 15 amino acids. V shed 4 bases and J shed 1 base, with 10 bases lying between them. From germline, CDR1 is SGHTA and CDR2 FQGNSA. DNA for the CDR3: TGTGCCAGCAGCTCTTACAGCCGAACTAATGAAAAACTGTTTTTT. It codes for CASSSYSRTNEKLFF.